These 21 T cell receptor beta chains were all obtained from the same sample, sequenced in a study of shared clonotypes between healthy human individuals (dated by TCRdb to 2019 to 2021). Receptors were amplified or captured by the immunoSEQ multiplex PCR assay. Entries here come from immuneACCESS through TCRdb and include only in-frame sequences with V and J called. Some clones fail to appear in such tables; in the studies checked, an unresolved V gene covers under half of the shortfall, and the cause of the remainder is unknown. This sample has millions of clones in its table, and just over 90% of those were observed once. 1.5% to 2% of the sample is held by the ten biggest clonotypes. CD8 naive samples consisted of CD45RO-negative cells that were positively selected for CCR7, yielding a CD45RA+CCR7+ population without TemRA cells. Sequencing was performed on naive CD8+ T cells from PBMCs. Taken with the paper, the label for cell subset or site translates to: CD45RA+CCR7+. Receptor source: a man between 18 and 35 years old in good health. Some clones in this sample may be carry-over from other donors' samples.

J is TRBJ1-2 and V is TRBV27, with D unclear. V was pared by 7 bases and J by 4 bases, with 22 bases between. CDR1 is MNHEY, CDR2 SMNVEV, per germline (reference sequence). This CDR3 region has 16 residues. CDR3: CASTPEGRGDFYGYTF. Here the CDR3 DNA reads TGTGCCAGCACCCCTGAGGGCCGCGGCGATTTCTATGGCTACACCTTC.

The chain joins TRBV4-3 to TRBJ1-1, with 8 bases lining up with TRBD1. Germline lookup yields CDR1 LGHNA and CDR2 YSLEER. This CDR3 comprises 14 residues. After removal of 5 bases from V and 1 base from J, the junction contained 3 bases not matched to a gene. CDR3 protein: CASSWGQANTEAFF. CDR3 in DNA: TGCGCCAGCAGCTGGGGACAGGCGAACACTGAAGCTTTCTTT.

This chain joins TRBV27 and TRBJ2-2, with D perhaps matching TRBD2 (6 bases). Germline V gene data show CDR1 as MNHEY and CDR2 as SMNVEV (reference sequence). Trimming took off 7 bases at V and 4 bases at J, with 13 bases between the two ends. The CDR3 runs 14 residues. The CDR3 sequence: CASNSGEPTGELFF. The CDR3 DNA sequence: TGTGCCAGCAATTCGGGAGAACCCACCGGGGAGCTGTTTTTT.

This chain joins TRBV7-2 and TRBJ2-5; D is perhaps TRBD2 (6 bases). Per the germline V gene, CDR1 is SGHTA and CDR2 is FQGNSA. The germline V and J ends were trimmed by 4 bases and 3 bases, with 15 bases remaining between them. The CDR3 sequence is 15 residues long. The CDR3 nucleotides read TGTGCCAGCAGCTACGTGGAGCGGGTAGAAGAGACCCAGTACTTC. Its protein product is CASSYVERVEETQYF.

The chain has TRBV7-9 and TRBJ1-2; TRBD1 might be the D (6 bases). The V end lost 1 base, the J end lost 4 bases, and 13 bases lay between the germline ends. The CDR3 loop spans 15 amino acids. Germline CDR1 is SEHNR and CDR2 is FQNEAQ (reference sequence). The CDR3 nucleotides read TGTGCCAGCAGCTTAGATCCCACAGGGATCTATGGCTACACCTTC. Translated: CASSLDPTGIYGYTF.

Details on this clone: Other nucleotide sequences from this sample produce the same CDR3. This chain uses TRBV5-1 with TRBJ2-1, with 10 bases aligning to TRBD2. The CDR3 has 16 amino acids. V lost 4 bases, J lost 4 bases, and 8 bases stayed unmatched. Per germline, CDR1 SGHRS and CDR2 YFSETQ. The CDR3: CASSVARLAGYNEQFF. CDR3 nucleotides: TGCGCCAGCAGCGTAGCAAGACTAGCGGGTTACAATGAGCAGTTCTTC.

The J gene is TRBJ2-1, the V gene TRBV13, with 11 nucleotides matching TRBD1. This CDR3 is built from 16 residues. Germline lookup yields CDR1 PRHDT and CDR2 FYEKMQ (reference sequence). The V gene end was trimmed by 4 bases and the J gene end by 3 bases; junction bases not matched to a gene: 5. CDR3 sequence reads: CASSSLGTGGYNEQFF. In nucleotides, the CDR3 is TGTGCCAGCAGCTCGCTAGGGACAGGGGGCTACAATGAGCAGTTCTTC. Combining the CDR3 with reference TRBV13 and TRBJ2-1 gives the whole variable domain AAGVIQSPRHLIKEKRETATLKCYPIPRHDTVYWYQQGPGQDPQFLISFYEKMQSDKGSIPDRFSAQQFSDYHSELNMSSLELGDSALYFCASSSLGTGGYNEQFFGPGTRLTVL.

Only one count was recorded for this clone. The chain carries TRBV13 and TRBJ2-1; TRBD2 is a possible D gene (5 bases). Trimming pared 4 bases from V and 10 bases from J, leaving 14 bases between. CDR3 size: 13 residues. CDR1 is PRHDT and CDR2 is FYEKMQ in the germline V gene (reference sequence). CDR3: CASSSDSSSEQFF. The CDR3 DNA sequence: TGTGCCAGCAGCTCGGACTCGTCCAGCGAGCAGTTCTTC.

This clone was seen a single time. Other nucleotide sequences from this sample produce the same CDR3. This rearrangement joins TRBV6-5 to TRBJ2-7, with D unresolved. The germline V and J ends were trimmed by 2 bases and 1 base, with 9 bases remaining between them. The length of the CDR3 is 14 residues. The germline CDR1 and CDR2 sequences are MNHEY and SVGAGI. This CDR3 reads CASSYLMGSYEQYF. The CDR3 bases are TGTGCCAGCAGTTACCTGATGGGGTCCTACGAGCAGTACTTC.

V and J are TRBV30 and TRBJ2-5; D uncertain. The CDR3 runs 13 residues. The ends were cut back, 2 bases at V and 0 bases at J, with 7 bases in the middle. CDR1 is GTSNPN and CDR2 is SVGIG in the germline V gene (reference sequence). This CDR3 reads CAWSYRYQETQYF. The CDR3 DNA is TGTGCCTGGAGTTATAGGTACCAAGAGACCCAGTACTTC.

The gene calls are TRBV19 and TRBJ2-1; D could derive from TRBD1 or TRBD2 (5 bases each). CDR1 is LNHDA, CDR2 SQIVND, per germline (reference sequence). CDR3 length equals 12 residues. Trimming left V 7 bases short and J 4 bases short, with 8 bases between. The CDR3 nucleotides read TGTGCCAGTATGAGGGGATACAATGAGCAGTTCTTC. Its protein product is CASMRGYNEQFF.

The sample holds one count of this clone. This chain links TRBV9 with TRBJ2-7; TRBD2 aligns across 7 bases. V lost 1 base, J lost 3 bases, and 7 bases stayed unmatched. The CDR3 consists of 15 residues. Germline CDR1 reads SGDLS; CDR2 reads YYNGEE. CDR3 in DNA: TGTGCCAGCAGCGTATCTAGCGGAGCCGGCTACGAGCAGTACTTC. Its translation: CASSVSSGAGYEQYF.

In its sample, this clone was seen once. The CDR3 DNA reads as TGTGCCAGCAGCTATAGGGGGGACATTCAGTACTTC. Protein sequence: CASSYRGDIQYF. The rearrangement links TRBV11-1 to TRBJ2-4; D possibly matches TRBD1 or TRBD2 (6 bases each). The germline CDR1 and CDR2 sequences are SGHAT and FQDESV (reference sequence). Trimming took 4 bases from V and 8 from J, leaving 9 bases between them. There are 12 residues in the CDR3.

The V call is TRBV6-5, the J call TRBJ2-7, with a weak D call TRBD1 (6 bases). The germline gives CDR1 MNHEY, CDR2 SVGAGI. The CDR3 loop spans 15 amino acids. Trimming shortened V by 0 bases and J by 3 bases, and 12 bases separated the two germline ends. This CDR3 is CASSYSTQGYYEQYF. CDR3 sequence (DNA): TGTGCCAGCAGTTACTCGACACAGGGTTACTACGAGCAGTACTTC.

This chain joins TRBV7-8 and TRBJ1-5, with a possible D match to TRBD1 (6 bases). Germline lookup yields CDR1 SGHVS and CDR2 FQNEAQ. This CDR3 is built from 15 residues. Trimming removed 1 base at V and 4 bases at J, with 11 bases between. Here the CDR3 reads CASSLVGGANQPQHF. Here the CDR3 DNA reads TGTGCCAGCAGCTTAGTGGGGGGGGCGAATCAGCCCCAGCATTTT.

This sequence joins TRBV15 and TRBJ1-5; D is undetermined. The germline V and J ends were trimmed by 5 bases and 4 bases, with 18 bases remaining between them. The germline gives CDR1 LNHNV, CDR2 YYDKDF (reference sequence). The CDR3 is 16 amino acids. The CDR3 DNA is TGTGCCACCAGCGTGGGCCGGGTAGCGGGGAATCAGCCCCAGCATTTT. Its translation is CATSVGRVAGNQPQHF.

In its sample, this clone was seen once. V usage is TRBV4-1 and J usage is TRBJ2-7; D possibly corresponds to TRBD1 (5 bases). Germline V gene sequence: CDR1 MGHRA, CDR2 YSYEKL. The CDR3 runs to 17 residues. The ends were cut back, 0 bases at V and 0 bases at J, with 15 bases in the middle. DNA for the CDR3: TGCGCCAGCAGCCAAGAGTTCGAGACAGAAGCCTCCTACGAGCAGTACTTC. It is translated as CASSQEFETEASYEQYF.

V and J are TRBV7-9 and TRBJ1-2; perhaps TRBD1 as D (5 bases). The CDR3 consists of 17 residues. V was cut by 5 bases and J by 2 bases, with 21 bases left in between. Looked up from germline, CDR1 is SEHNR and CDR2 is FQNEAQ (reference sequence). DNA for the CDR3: TGTGCCAGCAGCCTACCCCGGGTGGCAGGGAAAAACTATGGCTACACCTTC. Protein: CASSLPRVAGKNYGYTF.

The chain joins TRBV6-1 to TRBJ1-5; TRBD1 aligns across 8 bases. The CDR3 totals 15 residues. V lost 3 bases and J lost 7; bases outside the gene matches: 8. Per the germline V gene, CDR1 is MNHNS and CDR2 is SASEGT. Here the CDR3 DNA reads TGTGCCAGCAGTGACCTGGACAGGGTGGGACAGCCCCAGCATTTT. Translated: CASSDLDRVGQPQHF.

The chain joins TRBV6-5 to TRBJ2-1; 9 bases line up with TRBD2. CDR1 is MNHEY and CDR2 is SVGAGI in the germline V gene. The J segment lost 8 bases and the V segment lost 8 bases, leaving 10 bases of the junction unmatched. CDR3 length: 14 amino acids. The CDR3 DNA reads TGTGCCAGCTCGGCTAGCGGGAAAGAAGATGAGCAGTTCTTC. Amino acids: CASSASGKEDEQFF.

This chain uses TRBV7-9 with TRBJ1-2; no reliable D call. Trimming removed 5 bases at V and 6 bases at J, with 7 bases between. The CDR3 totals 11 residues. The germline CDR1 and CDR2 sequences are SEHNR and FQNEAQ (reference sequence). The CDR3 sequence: CASSRSDGYTF. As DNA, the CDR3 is TGTGCCAGCAGCCGGAGTGATGGCTACACCTTC.